The present TCR beta chain was sequenced within a study of shared clonotypes between healthy human individuals (dated by TCRdb to the early 2020s). With respect to the entire study: Three men and two women, aged 18 to 49 years, made up the cohort. Different laboratories and diverse techniques were used to prepare libraries and sequence TCR repertoires, to increase sequencing depth and limit assay-specific biases. Each donor's leukapheresis produced roughly between roughly 0.94 and 9.5 billion PBMCs. For each donor, three plates each were used for CD4 naive and CD4 memory, two plates were used for CD8 naive, and one plate was used for CD8 memory. Blood TCR repertoires of roughly 5 healthy adults were deeply sequenced to estimate repertoire size and the extent of clonotype sharing between individuals. The study at large found these results: Because the study included only a small number of donors, the genetic and exposure-history diversity represented was limited. About 4.5% of naive CD4, more than 3% of naive CD8, roughly 2.4% of memory CD4, and approximately 0.4% of memory CD8 clonotypes were shared across a few donors. Incomplete sequencing was indicated by rarefaction of sorted-subset datasets, despite the large sequencing depth. Pairwise subsampling led to the expectation that sequencing depth would affect the degree of clonotype sharing among donors. Higher generation probabilities were observed for clonotypes shared by all four sorted-subset donors than for non-shared clonotypes. Only blood was sampled, and tissue TCR repertoires likely differ from those in blood. Larger estimated clonotype richness was generally found for naive subsets than for memory subsets.

The CDR3 holds 13 amino acids from the cysteine to the phenylalanine. Kept here is only the CDR3 DNA, which spans 39 bases and is read in frame from base 1. The germline ends are 13 bases apart after V is trimmed by 5 bases and J by 6 bases. CDR1 and CDR2 were assigned from the germline V gene as SGHNT and YENEEA. Using the deep immunoSEQ assay, multiplex PCR amplified TCR CDR3 regions from genomic DNA. Genomic DNA extracted from each cell subset was distributed evenly over all wells of several immunoSEQ 96-well plates, and each plate served as one replicate. For sorted subsets, roughly 200 ng of genomic DNA, equivalent to 25,000 to 35,000 T cell genomes, went into each replicate PCR. The purified libraries were quantified using a Qubit 3.0 fluorometer, sized with a Bioanalyzer 2100, and then quantified again using the KAPA Library Quantification kit. Every immunoSEQ 96-well plate was sequenced on a separate single-read 150-cycle Illumina NextSeq 550 flow cell. In the source study's methods: Because the immunoSEQ output included only junctional sequences and no quality scores, the filtering could not be the same as the filtering used for full-length reads. To assign V/J genes and CDR3, sequences were annotated using PyIR, a Python wrapper for IgBLAST v1.9, with IMGT germline references. Reads were removed for weak V/J assignments (E-value above 1e-6), missing CDR3, stop codons, out-of-frame junctions, or ambiguous translated residues. V3J clonotypes were defined as sequences sharing the same inferred V gene, J gene, and CDR3 amino acid sequence. Percentage overlap between repertoires was computed as shared unique clonotypes divided by the size of the smaller repertoire. Richness of each repertoire was evaluated using RTK rarefaction, the Chao1 estimator, and Recon v2.1 estimates of unobserved clonotypes. OLGA was used to compute generation probabilities for all TCRbeta clonotypes that the gDNA method yielded from a few donors. Not all clones reach the TCRdb copy of this immuneACCESS table, which keeps in-frame sequences only. Checked studies attribute under half of the gap to unresolved V genes and leave the rest unexplained. V, J and clone size derive from that table, while D and trimming were established from the DNA sequence. The sample table shows about 2.3 million clones, and around 90% are seen once. The ten most abundant clones make up 0.37% of the sample.

The donors were healthy, HIV-negative adults who had no recently reported acute infections or vaccinations. Only Caucasian adults living in Nashville, Tennessee, USA were represented among the donors. CD4+ T cells were enriched by magnetic negative selection; naive cells were then positively selected on CD45RA, and the negative fraction formed the memory subset. Blood was collected by leukapheresis, and PBMCs were isolated by Ficoll-Histopaque density gradient centrifugation and then cryopreserved in liquid nitrogen vapor phase. Analytical flow cytometry was used to check the purity and quantity of each magnetically sorted T cell population. From each sorted fraction, genomic DNA was isolated and quantified by UV absorbance on a Nanodrop 2000c. As regards this clone: What antigen it recognizes has not been identified. No much larger clone exists at a distance of one base, and base qualities are not known.

The chain is assembled from TRBV11-3 and TRBJ2-5, with the D gene too uncertain to name. The specimen was naive CD4+ T cells from PBMCs. Read against the paper, the sample's cell subset or site label means: CD45RA+ positively selected. The receptor's source is a man between 18 and 29 years old in good health. Some clones in this sample may be carry-over from other donors' samples. The CDR3 protein sequence reads: CASSPSDGQTQYF. The DNA sequence is given as TGTGCCAGCAGCCCTTCTGATGGGCAGACCCAGTACTTC.